This T cell receptor beta chain appears in the sequencing data of a study of cytomegalovirus exposure and HLA in healthy donors. Study-wide findings and caveats: TCR beta V- and J-gene trimming was later associated with a missense DCLRE1C variant. When a later analysis was performed, an Asian-associated ancestry cluster reportedly had fewer N-insertions than the roughly 630-donor mean. It was likely that a cluster of highly shared sequence variants was a sequencing artifact.

The germline gives CDR1 SGHAT, CDR2 FQDESV (reference sequence). Trimming shortened V by 4 bases and J by 2 bases, and 18 bases separated the two germline ends. This CDR3 has 16 amino acids. Nominally healthy donors were sampled, though unrecorded immune exposures were likely. The PCR employed 60 Vbeta primers together with 13 Jbeta primers. TCRdb keeps only in-frame clones here, not all; method: immunoSEQ multiplex PCR. The sample includes 150,000 to 200,000 clones, roughly four fifths of them seen just once. This clone has just one count. The antigen is unknown. The material sequenced was PBMCs. The V gene is TRBV11-1, the J gene TRBJ2-7, with D tentatively TRBD1 (5 bases). The receptor was derived from a girl under 18 in good health and CMV-seropositive. The CDR3 protein is CASSSQIHRLPYEQYF. CDR3 coding DNA: TGTGCCAGCAGCTCACAGATTCACAGGCTTCCCTACGAGCAGTACTTC.